Shown below are 30 T cell receptor beta chains from a single sample sequenced in a study of cytomegalovirus exposure and HLA in healthy donors. Primers: 60 Vbeta forward and 13 Jbeta reverse. Clones were read by immunoSEQ multiplex PCR, and TCRdb kept only the in-frame ones, dropping some. The sample includes 100,000 to 150,000 clones, roughly 82% of them seen just once. The sample taken for sequencing was PBMCs. The source is a woman aged 18-35 years in good health and CMV-seropositive.

A remark on this clone: This sample includes further DNA sequences coding for the same CDR3. The chain links TRBV2 to TRBJ2-5, with D tentatively TRBD2 (5 bases). The CDR3 consists of 15 residues. Trimming shortened V by 5 bases and J by 5 bases, and 18 bases separated the two germline ends. Germline values: CDR1 SNHLY, CDR2 FYNNEI. In nucleotides, the CDR3 is TGTGCCAGCAGTACCGGACTCAAGCCGGGGGAGACCCAGTACTTC. Translating it yields CASSTGLKPGETQYF.

J is TRBJ2-3 and V is TRBV19; D is perhaps TRBD2 (6 bases). Trimming removed 6 bases from V and 6 bases from J, with 10 bases in between. Germline assignment: CDR1 LNHDA and CDR2 SQIVND (reference sequence). The CDR3 length is 12 residues. CDR3 amino acids: CASRDGRDTQYF. CDR3 bases: TGTGCCAGTAGGGATGGGAGGGATACGCAGTATTTT.

This clone was seen a few times. V usage is TRBV2 and J usage is TRBJ2-3, with D maybe TRBD1 (5 bases). This CDR3 contains 16 residues. Trimming cost V 4 bases and J 2 bases, with 16 bases left between them. CDR1 SNHLY and CDR2 FYNNEI come from the germline V gene. The DNA for the CDR3 is TGTGCCAGCAGTGGGGAAGACAGTGACCACACAGATACGCAGTATTTT. As protein: CASSGEDSDHTDTQYF.

V usage is TRBV5-1 and J usage is TRBJ2-1, with D possibly TRBD2 on 5 matching bases. The CDR3 extends over 16 amino acids. Trimming took off 2 bases at V and 0 bases at J, with 12 bases between the two ends. Per germline, CDR1 SGHRS and CDR2 YFSETQ. The CDR3 sequence is CASSLFSASSYNEQFF. The DNA of the CDR3 is TGCGCCAGCAGCTTATTTAGCGCGAGCTCCTACAATGAGCAGTTCTTC. The full variable domain, its missing parts supplied by reference TRBV5-1 and TRBJ2-1, is KAGVTQTPRYLIKTRGQQVTLSCSPISGHRSVSWYQQTPGQGLQFLFEYFSETQRNKGNFPGRFSGRQFSNSRSEMNVSTLELGDSALYLCASSLFSASSYNEQFFGPGTRLTVL.

The gene calls are TRBV2 and TRBJ2-7; D possibly corresponds to TRBD2 (5 bases). The CDR3 totals 15 residues. CDR1 SNHLY and CDR2 FYNNEI come from the germline V gene. V lost 5 bases to trimming and J lost 1 base, with 15 bases between them. The CDR3 loop reads CASSKERELSYEQYF. CDR3 nucleotides: TGTGCCAGCAGTAAGGAGAGGGAATTATCCTACGAGCAGTACTTC.

This clone was picked up one time. The gene calls are TRBV27 and TRBJ2-1; 13 bases are a match to TRBD2. Germline CDR1 is MNHEY and CDR2 is SMNVEV (reference sequence). Trimming cost V 5 bases and J 5 bases; bases outside gene matches: 6. CDR3 length: 16 residues. CDR3 amino acids: CASSVLTSGGDNEQFF. CDR3 DNA sequence: TGTGCCAGCAGTGTCCTAACTAGCGGGGGGGACAATGAGCAGTTCTTC.

The rearrangement uses TRBV28 and TRBJ1-2, with TRBD1 matching over 8 bases. The CDR3 contains 16 residues. Germline trimming cut 5 bases from V and 8 bases from J; bases unmatched to any gene: 16. CDR1 and CDR2 from the germline V gene are MDHEN and SYDVKM. CDR3 nucleotide sequence: TGTGCCAGCAGTCAATCCTCGGACAGGGACCTAATAGGCTACACCTTC. It encodes CASSQSSDRDLIGYTF.

V gene TRBV9 combines with J gene TRBJ2-3, with TRBD2 matching over 9 bases. J gave up 2 bases and V 6 bases, and 7 bases lay outside the gene matches. The germline CDR1 and CDR2 sequences are SGDLS and YYNGEE. This CDR3 has 15 amino acids. The CDR3 here is CASTERGASTDTQYF. The CDR3 region has the DNA TGTGCCAGCACAGAGCGGGGGGCCTCCACAGATACGCAGTATTTT.

The chain uses TRBV7-6 and TRBJ2-5; D not certain. CDR1 and CDR2 from the germline V gene are SGHVS and FNYEAQ. V was trimmed by 0 bases and J by 1 base, leaving 6 bases between them. CDR3 size: 14 residues. The CDR3 coding sequence is TGTGCCAGCAGCTTAGCCACTTCCCAAGAGACCCAGTACTTC. It is translated as CASSLATSQETQYF. Full variable domain (rest looked up from reference TRBV7-6 and TRBJ2-5): GAGVSQSPRYKVTKRGQDVALRCDPISGHVSLYWYRQALGQGPEFLTYFNYEAQQDKSGLPNDRFSAERPEGSISTLTIQRTEQRDSAMYRCASSLATSQETQYFGPGTRLLVL.

V and J are TRBV19 and TRBJ1-2; no definite D call. CDR1 is LNHDA, CDR2 SQIVND, per germline (reference sequence). The CDR3 contains 14 residues. Trimming left V 7 bases short and J 8 bases short, with 20 bases between. DNA for the CDR3: TGTGCCAGTACTAACCAAACCTTGAGAGGCGGCTACACCTTC. Translating gives CASTNQTLRGGYTF.

The gene calls are TRBV18 and TRBJ1-2, with unresolved D. The V end lost 5 bases, the J end lost 7 bases, and 11 bases lay between the germline ends. Germline values: CDR1 KGHSH, CDR2 LQKENI. The CDR3 sequence is 12 residues long. CDR3 sequence (DNA): TGTGCCAGCTCAACAGCCGCGGGTGGCTACACCTTC. It is translated as CASSTAAGGYTF.

The chain recombines TRBV28 with TRBJ1-5; unclear D gene. The CDR3 runs to 15 residues. V shed 6 bases and J shed 5 bases, with 17 bases lying between them. CDR1 and CDR2 from the germline V gene are MDHEN and SYDVKM. The CDR3 here is CASSRGRSSYQPQHF. Here the CDR3 DNA reads TGTGCCAGCAGCCGAGGAAGGTCCAGCTATCAGCCCCAGCATTTT.

This chain joins TRBV4-1 and TRBJ2-7, with 10 nucleotides matching TRBD2. CDR3 length: 14 amino acids. Germline V gene lookup returns CDR1 MGHRA and CDR2 YSYEKL. Trimming at V came to 1 base and at J to 6 bases, leaving 3 bases not matched to a gene. The CDR3 sequence: CASSQGLAGPEQYF. The CDR3 region has the DNA TGCGCCAGCAGCCAAGGACTAGCGGGCCCCGAGCAGTACTTC.

This clone was detected once. The germline gene is not matched at one end of the junction; a read error may be the cause. This rearrangement joins TRBV7-9 to TRBJ1-2; 8 bases fit TRBD1. This CDR3 region has 16 residues. The germline CDR1 and CDR2 sequences are SEHNR and FQNEAQ (reference sequence). The CDR3 DNA follows: TGTTCCAGCAGCGCGGCACAGGGGGAACTTAACTATGGCTACACCTTC. This translates into CSSSAAQGELNYGYTF.

This chain connects TRBV6-4 to TRBJ2-5; the match to TRBD2 covers 11 bases. Germline assignment: CDR1 MRHNA and CDR2 SNTAGT. V trimming: 6 bases; J trimming: 5 bases; junction bases outside the gene matches: 8. The CDR3 consists of 15 residues. CDR3 nucleotide sequence: TGTGCCAGCAGCGACACTAGCGGGGGATTGGAGACCCAGTACTTC. Translated, it gives CASSDTSGGLETQYF.

The sample holds a few counts of this clone. V usage is TRBV2 and J usage is TRBJ2-3; 9 positions match TRBD2. The CDR3 spans 15 residues. Germline V gene data show CDR1 as SNHLY and CDR2 as FYNNEI. V lost 6 bases, J lost 4 bases, and 8 bases stayed unmatched. This CDR3 reads CASSLRTSEPDTQYF. In DNA, the CDR3 is TGTGCCAGCAGCCTGAGGACTAGCGAACCAGATACGCAGTATTTT.

The chain uses TRBV5-1 and TRBJ2-2, with TRBD2 as a possible D gene (7 bases). CDR1 and CDR2 from the germline V gene are SGHRS and YFSETQ. V was shortened by 4 bases and J by 5 bases, with 18 bases between the two germline ends. This CDR3 region has 16 residues. The DNA for the CDR3 is TGCGCCAGCAGCCGAGGGGGGGGAACTGTTACCGGGGAGCTGTTTTTT. This translates into CASSRGGGTVTGELFF.

The V call is TRBV9, the J call TRBJ2-1, with TRBD2 identical over 8 bases. This CDR3 is built from 16 residues. Germline assignment: CDR1 SGDLS and CDR2 YYNGEE. Unmatched junction bases numbered 14, after V lost 3 bases and J lost 9 bases. The CDR3 nucleotides are TGTGCCAGCAGCGCCCTTTTGGCGGGGGGAACTGGTGAGCAGTTCTTC. Translating it yields CASSALLAGGTGEQFF.

The rearrangement links TRBV30 to TRBJ1-5; 10 bases agree with TRBD1. There are 15 residues in the CDR3. The germline V gene has CDR1 GTSNPN and CDR2 SVGIG (reference sequence). The junction had 6 bases not matched to a gene; V was cut back by 2 bases and J by 5 bases. The CDR3 nucleotides read TGTGCCTGGAGTTACTTCGGACAGGGGGATCAGCCCCAGCATTTT. It yields the protein CAWSYFGQGDQPQHF.

The rearrangement links TRBV6-5 to TRBJ1-2; 8 bases match TRBD1. CDR3 size: 13 residues. Per the germline V gene, CDR1 is MNHEY and CDR2 is SVGAGI. J gave up 4 bases and V 7 bases, and 5 bases lay outside the gene matches. The CDR3 DNA is TGTGCCAGCAACCCGACAGGGGCCTATGGCTACACCTTC. This codes for CASNPTGAYGYTF.

This clone was seen only once. A junction end diverges from the germline sequence, so it may reflect a read error. The chain joins TRBV7-9 to TRBJ1-5; no clear D gene. Germline CDR1 and CDR2: SEHNR and FQNEAQ (reference sequence). The CDR3 is 15 residues long. The CDR3 nucleotides read TGTTCCAGCAGCTTATCGGGTTATAGCAATCAGCCCCAGCATTTT. It specifies CSSSLSGYSNQPQHF.

V gene TRBV19 combines with J gene TRBJ1-2; possibly TRBD1 for D (6 bases). V was clipped by 9 bases and J by 5 bases, with 25 bases between them. CDR3 length equals 16 residues. The germline V gene encodes CDR1 LNHDA and CDR2 SQIVND (reference sequence). The CDR3 DNA follows: TGTGCCAGCGGTTTTAGCTCCCTCGGGACACCTTATGGCTACACCTTC. Translating it yields CASGFSSLGTPYGYTF.

The CDR3 bases are TGTGCCAGCAGTCCAACCCCAGGAAACACTGAAGCTTTCTTT. Translated: CASSPTPGNTEAFF. The chain is built from TRBV6-1 and TRBJ1-1; no clear D gene. Germline V gives CDR1 MNHNS, CDR2 SASEGT. Trimming took 5 bases from V and 2 from J, leaving 12 bases between them. This CDR3 has 14 residues.

The chain employs TRBV2 and TRBJ2-3; D call uncertain. V lost 6 bases and J lost 6, with 13 bases in between. This CDR3 spans 13 amino acids. In germline, CDR1 is SNHLY, CDR2 FYNNEI. Here the CDR3 reads CASSYDDWDTQYF. The CDR3 DNA is TGTGCCAGCAGCTACGACGACTGGGATACGCAGTATTTT.

V gene TRBV5-1 combines with J gene TRBJ2-1; 8 nucleotides match TRBD1. V lost 0 bases to trimming and J lost 7 bases; unmatched junction nucleotides: 9. The CDR3 extends over 16 amino acids. Germline V gene lookup returns CDR1 SGHRS and CDR2 YFSETQ. Here the CDR3 DNA reads TGCGCCAGCAGCTTGGCAGGGGCAGGGGGCTGGAATGAGCAGTTCTTC. It is translated as CASSLAGAGGWNEQFF.

The chain couples TRBV13 to TRBJ2-1, with D possibly matching TRBD1 (6 bases). This CDR3 has 14 amino acids. The germline V and J ends were trimmed by 7 bases and 3 bases, with 13 bases remaining between them. CDR1 and CDR2 (germline): PRHDT, FYEKMQ (reference sequence). CDR3 protein: CASKKGQGYNEQFF. The CDR3 coding sequence is TGTGCCAGCAAAAAGGGACAAGGCTACAATGAGCAGTTCTTC.

The chain combines TRBV13 with TRBJ2-2; D is possibly TRBD1 (5 bases). This CDR3 contains 15 residues. V was pared by 5 bases and J by 0 bases, with 10 bases between. CDR1 is PRHDT and CDR2 is FYEKMQ in the germline V gene (reference sequence). The CDR3 is CASSQGHSNTGELFF. In nucleotides, the CDR3 is TGTGCCAGCAGCCAAGGACATTCGAACACCGGGGAGCTGTTTTTT.

The V call is TRBV10-3, the J call TRBJ2-3; 8 bases align to TRBD2. Losses at the gene ends were 5 bases for V and 2 bases for J; bases not matched to a gene: 9. Germline assignment: CDR1 ENHRY and CDR2 SYGVKD. The length of the CDR3 is 16 residues. The CDR3 DNA follows: TGTGCCATCAGTCCGGGGGGGCCGGGATCCACAGATACGCAGTATTTT. Translation: CAISPGGPGSTDTQYF.

This clone was detected only once. The gene calls are TRBV2 and TRBJ1-2; 8 nucleotides align to TRBD1. Trimming took 7 bases from V and 3 from J; bases not matched to a gene: 4. Germline V lookup: CDR1 SNHLY, CDR2 FYNNEI. The CDR3 runs 13 residues. This CDR3 is CASNLQGDYGYTF. Written as DNA, the CDR3 is TGTGCCAGCAATCTACAGGGGGACTATGGCTACACCTTC.

J is TRBJ1-5 and V is TRBV2; weak D call: TRBD1 (6 bases). Trimming pared 7 bases from V and 7 bases from J, leaving 17 bases between. The CDR3 consists of 14 residues. Per germline, CDR1 SNHLY and CDR2 FYNNEI. The CDR3 region is CASTFDRMRQPQHF. CDR3 coding DNA: TGTGCCAGCACCTTTGACAGGATGAGGCAGCCCCAGCATTTT.